This entry describes one T cell receptor beta chain. As yet, its antigen is unknown. The source of the sample is a study of T cells after yellow fever vaccination. The CDR3 is 15 amino acids. Germline CDR1 MNHEY, CDR2 SVGAGI. Trimming removed 0 bases from V and 4 bases from J; junction bases left unmatched: 3. Study findings and constraints: Post-booster reappearance was seen for most primary-vaccination clones (about 95% CD4, 80% to 90% CD8).

As TCR cDNA was made by 5'RACE template switching, a universal primer site and UMIs were added. TCRdb re-called the 5' RACE reads through MiXCR, storing one row per CDR3 protein. This table has roughly 300,000 distinct CDR3 sequences, roughly 7.5% appearing once. The sequences come from PBMCs, collected roughly 46 days after the first yellow fever vaccination. This sequence was found in a man aged 18 to 29 who received the YFV17D yellow fever vaccine. The chain uses TRBV6-5 and TRBJ1-3, with 7 bases lining up with TRBD1. The CDR3 protein is CASSYSTGAGNTIYF. In nucleotides, the CDR3 is TGTGCCAGCAGTTACTCAACAGGGGCCGGAAACACCATATATTTT.